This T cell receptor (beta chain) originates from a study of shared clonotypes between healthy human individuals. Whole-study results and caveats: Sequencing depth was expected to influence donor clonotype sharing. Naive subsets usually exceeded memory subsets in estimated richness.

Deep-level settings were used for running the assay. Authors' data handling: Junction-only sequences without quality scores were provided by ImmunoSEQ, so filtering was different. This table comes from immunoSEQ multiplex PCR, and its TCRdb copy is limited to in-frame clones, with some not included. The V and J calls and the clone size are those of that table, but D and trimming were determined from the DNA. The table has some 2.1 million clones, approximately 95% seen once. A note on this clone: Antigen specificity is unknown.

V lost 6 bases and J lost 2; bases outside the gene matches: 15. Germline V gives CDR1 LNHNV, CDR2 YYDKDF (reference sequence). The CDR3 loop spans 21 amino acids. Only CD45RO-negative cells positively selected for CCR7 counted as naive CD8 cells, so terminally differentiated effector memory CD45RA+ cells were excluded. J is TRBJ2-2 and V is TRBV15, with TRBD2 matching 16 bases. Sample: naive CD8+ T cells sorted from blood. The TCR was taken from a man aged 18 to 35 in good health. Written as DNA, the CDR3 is TGTGCCACCAGTAGTTACCGACCGGGACTAGCGGGAGGGCCTAACACCGGGGAGCTGTTTTTT. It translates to CATSSYRPGLAGGPNTGELFF.